These 8 T cell receptor beta chains share one sample of origin, sequenced in a study of technical replicates of blood from a handful of donors. The repertoire was sequenced with immunoSEQ multiplex PCR; TCRdb's copy has only in-frame clones and lacks some. The table shows roughly 76,000 clones, with about 93% occurring only once. The sequenced material came from T cells isolated from PBMCs. Every receptor here comes from a human donor in good health.

V gene TRBV7-3 combines with J gene TRBJ2-3, with D possibly matching TRBD1 (6 bases). Trimming stripped 1 base from V and 4 bases from J, with 12 bases between. Germline CDR1 and CDR2: SGHTA and FQGTGA. The length of the CDR3 is 15 residues. CDR3 in DNA: TGTGCCAGCAGCTTAATTGGGGGCCCCCCAGATACGCAGTATTTT. Translating gives CASSLIGGPPDTQYF.

V is TRBV6-5 and J is TRBJ1-6, with 7 bases identical to TRBD1. V lost 7 bases, J lost 8 bases, and 8 bases stayed unmatched. This CDR3 has 14 residues. Germline CDR1 is MNHEY and CDR2 is SVGAGI. The DNA of the CDR3 is TGTGCCAGCACTCGTTCCGGGACAGATTCACCCCTCCACTTT. Translating it yields CASTRSGTDSPLHF.

The chain carries TRBV7-9 and TRBJ2-4, with 10 bases lining up with TRBD1. Germline V gene lookup returns CDR1 SEHNR and CDR2 FQNEAQ (reference sequence). This CDR3 contains 13 residues. Losses at the gene ends were 6 bases for V and 8 bases for J; bases not matched to a gene: 4. This CDR3 is CASSRTGGDIQYF. For the CDR3, the DNA is TGTGCCAGCAGTCGGACAGGGGGGGACATTCAGTACTTC.

This rearrangement joins TRBV2 to TRBJ1-4, with 9 nucleotides matching TRBD1. The CDR3 runs 18 residues. CDR1 SNHLY and CDR2 FYNNEI come from the germline V gene. V trimming: 6 bases; J trimming: 0 bases; junction bases outside the gene matches: 11. CDR3: CASSRTGQGIATNEKLFF. The CDR3 DNA reads as TGTGCCAGCAGCAGAACGGGACAGGGAATAGCAACTAATGAAAAACTGTTTTTT.

The chain combines TRBV7-3 with TRBJ1-1; D not resolved. V was shortened by 2 bases and J by 1 base, with 11 bases between the two germline ends. The CDR3 is 15 amino acids. The germline CDR1 and CDR2 sequences are SGHTA and FQGTGA. The CDR3 region has the DNA TGTGCCAGCAGCTTATATCCCCTCGGGAACACTGAAGCTTTCTTT. This gives the protein CASSLYPLGNTEAFF.

The genes are TRBV7-3 and TRBJ2-7; D is possibly TRBD2 (6 bases). The CDR3 sequence is 13 residues long. The ends were cut back, 5 bases at V and 6 bases at J, with 14 bases in the middle. Germline CDR1 reads SGHTA; CDR2 reads FQGTGA. CDR3 nucleotide sequence: TGTGCCAGCAGCCAGACTAGTTTATCCGAGCAGTACTTC. Translating gives CASSQTSLSEQYF.

With respect to this clone: At the DNA level, this CDR3 is encoded by other sequences in the same sample as well. V is TRBV30 and J is TRBJ1-2, with D possibly TRBD1 on 5 matching bases. V lost 0 bases and J lost 8, with 7 bases in between. This CDR3 is 11 amino acids long. The V gene's germline CDR1 is GTSNPN and CDR2 SVGIG (reference sequence). CDR3 nucleotides: TGTGCCTGGAGTGTGGGGGGGGGCTACACCTTC. It is translated as CAWSVGGGYTF.

The chain recombines TRBV9 with TRBJ1-5; TRBD1 aligns across 8 bases. The germline V gene encodes CDR1 SGDLS and CDR2 YYNGEE. V lost 3 bases, J lost 2 bases, and 4 bases stayed unmatched. The CDR3 length is 15 residues. The CDR3 nucleotides are TGTGCCAGCAGCGCAGGGGGCGGAGGCAATCAGCCCCAGCATTTT. It yields the protein CASSAGGGGNQPQHF. Using reference TRBV9 and TRBJ1-5 for the parts outside the CDR3, the full variable domain is DSGVTQTPKHLITATGQRVTLRCSPRSGDLSVYWYQQSLDQGLQFLIQYYNGEERAKGNILERFSAQQFPDLHSELNLSSLELGDSALYFCASSAGGGGNQPQHFGDGTRLSIL.